This passage covers 22 T cell receptor beta chains from one sample sequenced in a study of OX40 agonist ivuxolimab in advanced cancers. Profiled with immunoSEQ multiplex PCR; TCRdb holds only in-frame clones, not every one. The repertoire holds 75,000 to 100,000 clones, with approximately 80% as singletons. The material was CD4+ or CD8+ T cells sorted from blood, obtained in a trial of the OX40 agonist ivuxolimab. All receptors derive from an adult with an advanced solid tumor such as melanoma, head and neck, liver or kidney cancer.

V usage is TRBV2 and J usage is TRBJ1-4; unclear D gene. This CDR3 region has 14 residues. Trimming left V 1 base short and J 3 bases short, with 6 bases between. Germline CDR1 is SNHLY and CDR2 is FYNNEI. CDR3 protein: CASSEGAANEKLFF. The CDR3 DNA reads TGTGCCAGCAGTGAAGGGGCAGCTAATGAAAAACTGTTTTTT.

The chain links TRBV19 to TRBJ2-1; 9 bases are a match to TRBD1. V was clipped by 0 bases and J by 4 bases; unmatched bases: 4. Germline CDR1 is LNHDA and CDR2 is SQIVND (reference sequence). The CDR3 sequence is 16 residues long. CDR3 protein: CASSIDHRGRYNEQFF. The CDR3 nucleotides are TGTGCCAGTAGTATAGATCACAGGGGGCGGTACAATGAGCAGTTCTTC.

The rearrangement uses TRBV5-1 and TRBJ2-7; 10 bases match TRBD1. Germline CDR1 and CDR2: SGHRS and YFSETQ. This CDR3 has 14 residues. V shed 6 bases and J 1 base; nucleotides not matched to a gene: 4. The CDR3 nucleotides read TGCGCCAGCAACCAGGACAGGGGGTCCTACGAGCAGTACTTC. Translation gives CASNQDRGSYEQYF.

This chain connects TRBV9 to TRBJ2-7, with D possibly being TRBD1 (6 bases). Trimming shortened V by 4 bases and J by 4 bases, and 15 bases separated the two germline ends. The germline CDR1 and CDR2 sequences are SGDLS and YYNGEE. The CDR3 is 14 residues long. The chain's CDR3 is CASSQDSPNYEQYF. In nucleotides, the CDR3 is TGTGCCAGCAGCCAGGACAGTCCAAATTACGAGCAGTACTTC.

The chain employs TRBV14 and TRBJ2-1, with 11 nucleotides matching TRBD1. CDR1 is SGHDN and CDR2 is FVKESK in the germline V gene. This CDR3 region has 16 residues. Trimming cost V 2 bases and J 6 bases; bases outside gene matches: 6. The CDR3 region has the DNA TGTGCCAGCAGCCAACATTTTGGGACAGGGGGCAATGAGCAGTTCTTC. Translation gives CASSQHFGTGGNEQFF.

The V and J genes are TRBV9 and TRBJ1-2; D unclear. Per germline, CDR1 SGDLS and CDR2 YYNGEE. Trimming cost V 2 bases and J 7 bases, with 9 bases left between them. The CDR3 is 12 residues long. DNA for the CDR3: TGTGCCAGCAGCGTGAGCGAAGCTGGCTACACCTTC. Its translation: CASSVSEAGYTF.

This clone showed up just once. V and J are TRBV7-3 and TRBJ1-3; 11 nucleotides match TRBD1. The CDR3 extends over 17 amino acids. V shed 5 bases, J shed 5 bases, and the junction held 11 bases outside the gene matches. The V gene's germline CDR1 is SGHTA and CDR2 FQGTGA. In DNA form, the CDR3 reads TGTGCCAGCAGCCAGCCCAGGGACAGGGGGGGACGAAACACCATATATTTT. Encoded protein: CASSQPRDRGGRNTIYF.

The chain joins TRBV7-9 to TRBJ1-2; D is undetermined. Trimming shortened V by 3 bases and J by 6 bases, and 11 bases separated the two germline ends. The CDR3 extends over 13 amino acids. Germline V CDR1 and CDR2: SEHNR, FQNEAQ (reference sequence). CDR3 region: CASSFSALDGYTF. The CDR3 coding sequence is TGTGCCAGCAGCTTTTCAGCGCTGGATGGCTACACCTTC.

This chain uses TRBV7-2 with TRBJ1-5; 7 bases line up with TRBD1. Germline CDR1 is SGHTA and CDR2 is FQGNSA. The CDR3 length is 15 residues. The V segment lost 0 bases and the J segment 6 bases; nucleotides outside the gene matches: 5. This CDR3 reads CASSLAPAGGQPQHF. In DNA form, the CDR3 reads TGTGCCAGCAGCTTAGCGCCGGCAGGGGGTCAGCCCCAGCATTTT.

The genes are TRBV2 and TRBJ2-7, with D perhaps TRBD1 (5 bases). Germline CDR1 SNHLY, CDR2 FYNNEI. The CDR3 loop spans 11 amino acids. V lost 7 bases and J lost 2, with 6 bases in between. CDR3 sequence (DNA): TGTGCCAGCACGACAGCCTACGAGCAGTACTTC. The encoded protein is CASTTAYEQYF.

The chain couples TRBV2 to TRBJ2-5, with 12 bases identical to TRBD2. The CDR3 spans 14 residues. CDR1 and CDR2 from the germline V gene are SNHLY and FYNNEI. V gave up 7 bases and J gave up 4 bases; unmatched junction bases: 4. CDR3 loop: CASNLGLAGETQYF. In DNA, the CDR3 is TGTGCCAGCAATCTGGGACTAGCGGGAGAGACCCAGTACTTC.

The rearrangement uses TRBV5-1 and TRBJ1-2; 7 bases match TRBD1. There are 15 residues in the CDR3. The V gene end was trimmed by 3 bases and the J gene end by 8 bases; junction bases not matched to a gene: 13. Germline CDR1 and CDR2: SGHRS and YFSETQ. DNA for the CDR3: TGCGCCAGCAGCTCGACCACAGGGGATCCCGGAGGCTACACCTTC. It codes for CASSSTTGDPGGYTF.

V usage is TRBV9 and J usage is TRBJ1-2; 9 nucleotides line up with TRBD1. V lost 3 bases to trimming and J lost 8 bases; unmatched junction nucleotides: 11. The CDR3 totals 15 residues. CDR1 SGDLS and CDR2 YYNGEE come from the germline V gene. The CDR3: CASSGRYRGPGGYTF. For the CDR3, the DNA is TGTGCCAGCAGCGGCCGTTACAGGGGGCCGGGGGGCTACACCTTC.

The chain employs TRBV6-5 and TRBJ1-2; D might be TRBD1 (5 bases). From germline, CDR1 is MNHEY and CDR2 SVGAGI. This CDR3 is 12 amino acids long. The V end was cut by 10 bases, the J end by 3 bases, with 12 bases between. CDR3 loop: CATKGDHYGYTF. The CDR3 DNA reads as TGTGCCACTAAAGGGGACCACTATGGCTACACCTTC.

This chain links TRBV2 with TRBJ1-5; D remains unclear. The CDR3 has 13 amino acids. CDR1 is SNHLY and CDR2 is FYNNEI in the germline V gene. V was pared by 6 bases and J by 3 bases, with 9 bases between. DNA of the CDR3: TGTGCCAGCAGCCCGGGAACCAATCAGCCCCAGCATTTT. As protein: CASSPGTNQPQHF.

V is TRBV5-6 and J is TRBJ1-1, with D possibly TRBD1 on 6 matching bases. V shed 1 base and J shed 4 bases, with 8 bases lying between them. CDR1 is SGHDT, CDR2 YYEEEE, per germline. The CDR3 runs to 13 residues. The CDR3 DNA is TGTGCCAGCAGCTTGATAGGGGGCACTGAAGCTTTCTTT. Protein sequence: CASSLIGGTEAFF.

The J gene is TRBJ2-7, the V gene TRBV6-1; perhaps TRBD2 as D (5 bases). With 6 bases removed from V and 3 bases from J, the gap between germline ends came to 12 bases. The CDR3 runs 13 residues. The V gene's germline CDR1 is MNHNS and CDR2 SASEGT. In DNA form, the CDR3 reads TGTGCCAGCAGGGCCCTCGGGGTCTACGAGCAGTACTTC. This translates into CASRALGVYEQYF.

V usage is TRBV18 and J usage is TRBJ2-7; D may be TRBD1 (5 bases). Germline CDR1 and CDR2: KGHSH and LQKENI. Trimming took off 0 bases at V and 6 bases at J, with 15 bases between the two ends. The CDR3 runs to 15 residues. The CDR3 region is CASSPPSRAGTEQYF. The CDR3, as DNA: TGTGCCAGCTCACCACCGAGCAGGGCCGGTACCGAGCAGTACTTC. The whole variable domain, remainder taken from reference TRBV18 and TRBJ2-7, is NAGVMQNPRHLVRRRGQEARLRCSPMKGHSHVYWYRQLPEEGLKFMVYLQKENIIDESGMPKERFSAEFPKEGPSILRIQQVVRGDSAAYFCASSPPSRAGTEQYFGPGTRLTVT.

The chain couples TRBV11-2 to TRBJ1-1; D is uncertain. The CDR3 is 16 amino acids. Per the germline V gene, CDR1 is SGHAT and CDR2 is FQNNGV. V was clipped by 4 bases and J by 5 bases, with 20 bases between them. CDR3 loop: CASSSLTRTILTEAFF. The CDR3 DNA is TGTGCCAGCAGCTCCCTTACAAGGACGATATTGACTGAAGCTTTCTTT.

J is TRBJ2-1 and V is TRBV27, with D possibly being TRBD2 (7 bases). The length of the CDR3 is 14 residues. Germline V gene lookup returns CDR1 MNHEY and CDR2 SMNVEV (reference sequence). Trimming pared 8 bases from V and 5 bases from J, leaving 16 bases between. CDR3 protein: CASGRGGGHNEQFF. CDR3 bases: TGTGCCAGCGGCCGGGGAGGGGGGCACAATGAGCAGTTCTTC.

V usage is TRBV9 and J usage is TRBJ2-3; 7 nucleotides match TRBD2. This CDR3 is built from 16 residues. With 0 bases clipped from V and 2 bases from J, the junction kept 6 bases outside the gene matches. From germline, CDR1 is SGDLS and CDR2 YYNGEE. The CDR3 DNA is TGTGCCAGCAGCGTAGGAAGTCGGGGGGACACAGATACGCAGTATTTT. Protein sequence: CASSVGSRGDTDTQYF.

The V call is TRBV7-9, the J call TRBJ2-3, with D perhaps matching TRBD1 or TRBD2 (5 bases each). Germline V gene sequence: CDR1 SEHNR, CDR2 FQNEAQ (reference sequence). Trimming pared 3 bases from V and 0 bases from J, leaving 16 bases between. This CDR3 is 17 amino acids long. The CDR3 DNA reads TGTGCCAGCAGCTTCGCCACCGGGACCACGAGCACAGATACGCAGTATTTT. This gives the protein CASSFATGTTSTDTQYF.